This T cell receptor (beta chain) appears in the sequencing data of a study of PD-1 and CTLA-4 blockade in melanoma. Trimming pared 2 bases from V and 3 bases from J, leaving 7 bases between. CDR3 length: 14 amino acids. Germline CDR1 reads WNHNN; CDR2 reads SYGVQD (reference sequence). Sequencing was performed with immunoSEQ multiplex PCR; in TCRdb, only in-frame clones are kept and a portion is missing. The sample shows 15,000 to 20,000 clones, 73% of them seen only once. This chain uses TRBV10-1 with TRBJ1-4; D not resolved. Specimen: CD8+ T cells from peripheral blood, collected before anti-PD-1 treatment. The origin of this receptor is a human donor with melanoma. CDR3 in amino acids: CASSETAANEKLFF. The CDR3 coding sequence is TGCGCCAGCAGTGAGACAGCCGCTAATGAAAAACTGTTTTTT.